The 19 T cell receptor beta chains below come from one sample, sequenced in a study of T cells in Graves' hyperthyroidism and ophthalmopathy. Amplified TCR beta CDR3 regions came from RNA transcripts. A set of HTBI primers served as the primers for a first-round RT-PCR of the TCR CDR3. MiXCR, applied by TCRdb to the multiplex PCR reads, yields one record per CDR3 protein. The data show a few hundred thousand distinct CDR3 sequences, 35% to 50% seen once. The sequencing sample was made of peripheral blood or thyroid tissue (not recorded which). The receptors originated from an adult woman with Graves' disease, either hyperthyroidism or ophthalmopathy (not recorded which).

This clonotype came up once. The rearrangement links TRBV5-1 to TRBJ1-1; D is ambiguous. The CDR3 is made up of 14 amino acids. Germline values: CDR1 SGHRS, CDR2 YFSETQ. Trimming removed 0 bases at V and 5 bases at J, with 11 bases between. CDR3 DNA sequence: TGCGCCAGCAGCTTGGACAGAGTCACTACTGAAGCTTTCTTT. This encodes CASSLDRVTTEAFF.

This clonotype was counted a few times. The chain combines TRBV28 with TRBJ1-5, with D perhaps matching TRBD1 (5 bases). The CDR3 sequence is 15 residues long. Trimming left V 1 base short and J 4 bases short, with 11 bases between. The germline CDR1 and CDR2 sequences are MDHEN and SYDVKM. The CDR3 region has the DNA TGTGCCAGCAGTTTATTGGGGGAGAGGAATCAGCCCCAGCATTTT. Translated, it gives CASSLLGERNQPQHF.

This clonotype was counted between two and nine times. This sequence joins TRBV7-2 and TRBJ2-7; TRBD2 might be the D (6 bases). Trimming removed 6 bases at V and 8 bases at J, with 20 bases between. CDR1 is SGHTA, CDR2 FQGNSA, per germline. The CDR3 has 14 residues. The CDR3: CASRGRDSLSQQYF. CDR3 DNA: TGTGCCAGCAGGGGAAGGGACTCCTTAAGTCAGCAGTACTTC.

This clonotype was seen ten or more times. The rearrangement joins TRBV4-3 to TRBJ2-7, with 9 bases matching TRBD1. Per germline, CDR1 LGHNA and CDR2 YSLEER. V was pared by 2 bases and J by 6 bases, with 2 bases of the junction left unmatched. This CDR3 contains 13 residues. CDR3: CASSQWTGVEQYF. Here the CDR3 DNA reads TGCGCCAGCAGCCAATGGACAGGGGTCGAGCAGTACTTC.

In its sample, this clonotype was seen a few times. Sequence at one end of the junction differs from germline and may be a read error. The chain carries TRBV5-1 and TRBJ2-5; TRBD2 matches 10 bases. From germline, CDR1 is SGHRS and CDR2 YFSETQ. This CDR3 is built from 14 residues. The DNA of the CDR3 is TGTGCCAGCCGTGGGCTAGCGGGAGTGGAGACCCAGTACTTC. Translation: CASRGLAGVETQYF.

The table lists this clonotype with a few counts. The chain uses TRBV10-3 and TRBJ1-2; D is unresolved. Per the germline V gene, CDR1 is ENHRY and CDR2 is SYGVKD. The CDR3 totals 13 residues. V was cut by 11 bases and J by 6 bases, with 19 bases left in between. Here the CDR3 DNA reads TGTGCCTCCCTTGCAGAAGACAACCATGGCTACACCTTC. This sequence encodes CASLAEDNHGYTF.

This clonotype occurred many times. V gene TRBV13 combines with J gene TRBJ1-1, with D uncertain. V was cut by 4 bases and J by 4 bases, with 10 bases left in between. The CDR3 extends over 13 amino acids. The germline CDR1 and CDR2 sequences are PRHDT and FYEKMQ (reference sequence). The CDR3 region is CASSYGSRTEAFF. The CDR3, as DNA: TGTGCCAGCAGCTACGGGAGCCGCACTGAAGCTTTCTTT.

This clonotype was observed many times. The chain links TRBV20-1 to TRBJ2-5; perhaps TRBD1 as D (7 bases). Trimming shortened V by 5 bases and J by 5 bases, and 18 bases separated the two germline ends. Germline CDR1 and CDR2: DFQATT and SNEGSKA (reference sequence). The CDR3 length is 14 residues. DNA of the CDR3: TGCAGTGCTGTCGACAGGGCTGGGAGGGAGACCCAGTACTTC. As protein: CSAVDRAGRETQYF.

This clonotype was found many times. V usage is TRBV2 and J usage is TRBJ1-6; no clear D. Trimming stripped 1 base from V and 14 bases from J, with 9 bases between. CDR1 SNHLY and CDR2 FYNNEI come from the germline V gene. This CDR3 comprises 12 residues. CDR3 sequence reads: CASSEEHSSLHF. The CDR3 coding sequence is TGTGCCAGCAGTGAAGAGCACAGTTCCCTCCACTTT.

CDR3 amino acids: CAWSVPGGLLSGELFF. Written as DNA, the CDR3 is TGTGCCTGGAGTGTACCGGGAGGCCTCCTGTCCGGGGAGCTGTTTTTT. The V call is TRBV30, the J call TRBJ2-2; 7 bases agree with TRBD2. Germline V gives CDR1 GTSNPN, CDR2 SVGIG (reference sequence). V was pared by 0 bases and J by 6 bases, with 10 bases of the junction left unmatched. The CDR3 is 16 amino acids.

V gene TRBV19 combines with J gene TRBJ1-5; D is unresolved. The CDR3 totals 15 residues. Germline CDR1 is LNHDA and CDR2 is SQIVND (reference sequence). Trimming pared 6 bases from V and 2 bases from J, leaving 14 bases between. The DNA of the CDR3 is TGTGCCAGTAGCGGAGATTTACTGGGCAATCAGCCCCAGCATTTT. Amino acid sequence: CASSGDLLGNQPQHF.

This sequence joins TRBV29-1 and TRBJ1-4; a weak D match, TRBD1 (6 bases). V was pared by 7 bases and J by 7 bases, with 10 bases between. The CDR3 loop spans 11 amino acids. Germline V gene lookup returns CDR1 SQVTM and CDR2 ANQGSEA. The CDR3 is CSGGAREKLFF. In nucleotides, the CDR3 is TGCAGCGGGGGGGCGCGTGAAAAACTGTTTTTT.

Many counts were recorded for this clonotype. The chain recombines TRBV4-1 with TRBJ1-4, with a possible D match to TRBD1 (5 bases). The germline V gene encodes CDR1 MGHRA and CDR2 YSYEKL. Deletions cut 3 bases from V and 5 bases from J, with 10 bases between. The CDR3 has 14 amino acids. This chain's CDR3 is CASSQTERNEKLFF. CDR3 DNA sequence: TGCGCCAGCAGCCAGACAGAGCGGAATGAAAAACTGTTTTTT.

The V call is TRBV15, the J call TRBJ2-5; D is undetermined. This CDR3 comprises 16 residues. In germline, CDR1 is LNHNV, CDR2 YYDKDF (reference sequence). The germline V and J ends were trimmed by 3 bases and 4 bases, with 18 bases remaining between them. CDR3 amino acids: CATSSQLASPGETQYF. The CDR3 DNA is TGTGCCACCAGCAGCCAGCTTGCCTCTCCTGGAGAGACCCAGTACTTC.

Ten or more counts support this clonotype. The rearrangement links TRBV9 to TRBJ2-7; D is undetermined. Germline V gene data show CDR1 as SGDLS and CDR2 as YYNGEE. V was shortened by 2 bases and J by 2 bases, with 11 bases between the two germline ends. The CDR3 has 14 residues. The CDR3 loop reads CASSVSTKTYEQYF. The DNA for the CDR3 is TGTGCCAGCAGCGTTTCGACAAAAACCTACGAGCAGTACTTC.

As for this clonotype: An end of the junction does not agree with germline; a read error may underlie this. The rearrangement joins TRBV7-9 to TRBJ1-6, with TRBD1 identical over 10 bases. There are 16 residues in the CDR3. Germline CDR1 is SEHNR and CDR2 is FQNEAQ (reference sequence). CDR3 sequence: CASSQEWDRGLSPLHF. DNA for the CDR3: TGCGCCAGCAGCCAAGAGTGGGACAGGGGACTTTCACCCCTCCACTTT.

This clonotype was observed a few times. The CDR3 spells CASSYRGGYEQYF. DNA of the CDR3: TGTGCCAGCAGTTACAGGGGCGGTTACGAGCAGTACTTC. This rearrangement joins TRBV6-6 to TRBJ2-7, with a tentative D call TRBD1 (5 bases). Trimming took off 2 bases at V and 4 bases at J, with 9 bases between the two ends. Germline lookup yields CDR1 MNHNY and CDR2 SVGAGI (reference sequence). This CDR3 has 13 residues.

This clonotype appeared many times. The CDR3 spells CASSRQSMNTEAFF. The CDR3, as DNA: TGTGCCAGCAGCAGACAGAGCATGAACACTGAAGCTTTCTTT. The rearrangement links TRBV7-6 to TRBJ1-1; a possible D gene is TRBD1 (5 bases). CDR3 length equals 14 residues. Trimming stripped 5 bases from V and 0 bases from J, with 10 bases between. The germline V gene has CDR1 SGHVS and CDR2 FNYEAQ.

V gene TRBV20-1 combines with J gene TRBJ2-7, with 8 bases matching TRBD1. The CDR3 has 13 amino acids. The germline V gene has CDR1 DFQATT and CDR2 SNEGSKA (reference sequence). V dropped 6 bases and J dropped 1; count of bases not matched to a gene: 5. CDR3 bases: TGCAGTGCGGCTGGACAGGGATCCTACGAGCAGTACTTC. This sequence encodes CSAAGQGSYEQYF.